The source of this T cell receptor beta chain is a study of T cell responses to AZD1222 COVID-19 vaccine. Study-level points and caveats: Spike-specific TCR breadth rose after two AZD1222 doses, and depth rose as well. Unmutated variant regions are reportedly targeted by nearly half of spike-specific TCRs.

The V gene's germline CDR1 is LGHDT and CDR2 YNNKEL (reference sequence). V lost 4 bases and J lost 3; bases outside the gene matches: 7. There are 15 residues in the CDR3. As regards this clone: As yet, its antigen is unknown.

Data came from immunoSEQ multiplex PCR; TCRdb stores just in-frame clones and leaves some out. The sample has 210,000 or so clones, about 93% seen once. Sequenced here: peripheral blood, sampled on day 0 of MenACWY control vaccination. V usage is TRBV3-1 (or the pseudogene TRBV3-2) and J usage is TRBJ2-3, with 7 bases aligning to TRBD1. This receptor was taken from an adult in good health. The CDR3 DNA reads as TGTGCCAGCAGCCGTGCAGGGGGAGCGACAGATACGCAGTATTTT. The encoded protein is CASSRAGGATDTQYF.